This T cell receptor (beta chain) was captured by sequencing in a study of T cells in Graves' hyperthyroidism and ophthalmopathy. The CDR3 runs to 13 residues. Germline values: CDR1 DFQATT, CDR2 SNEGSKA (reference sequence). V was pared by 1 base and J by 5 bases, with 9 bases between. Study-level points and caveats: For ophthalmopathy, model prediction preceded onset by a median around six months. Expanded thyroid clonotypes (above 0.001) were mostly also found in blood.

A word on this clonotype: Its target is not known.

Regions amplified from RNA transcripts were the TCR beta CDR3 regions. HTBI primers drove first-round RT-PCR of the TCR CDR3. TCRdb itself ran the multiplex PCR reads through MiXCR, one entry per CDR3 protein. Of approximately 590,000 distinct CDR3 sequences listed, around a sixth are singletons. The chain is built from TRBV20-1 and TRBJ1-5; weak D call: TRBD1 (5 bases). The TCR was taken from a woman in her thirties with Graves' hyperthyroidism. The sample taken for sequencing was blood. Written as DNA, the CDR3 is TGCAGTGCTAGAGGACAGTTGGATCAGCCCCAGCATTTT. This sequence encodes CSARGQLDQPQHF.